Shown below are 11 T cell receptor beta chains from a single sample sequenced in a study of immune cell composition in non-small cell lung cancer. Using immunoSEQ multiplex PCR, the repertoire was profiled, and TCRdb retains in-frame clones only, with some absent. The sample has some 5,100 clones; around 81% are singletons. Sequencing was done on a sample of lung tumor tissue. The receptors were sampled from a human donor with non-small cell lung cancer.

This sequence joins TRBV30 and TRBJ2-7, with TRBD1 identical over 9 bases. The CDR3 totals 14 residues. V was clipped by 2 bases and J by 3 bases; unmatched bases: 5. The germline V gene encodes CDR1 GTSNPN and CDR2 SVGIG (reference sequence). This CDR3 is CAWSRQGGYYEQYF. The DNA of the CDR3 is TGTGCCTGGAGTAGACAGGGGGGATACTACGAGCAGTACTTC. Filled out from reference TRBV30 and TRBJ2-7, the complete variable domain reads SQTIHQWPATLVQPVGSPLSLECTVEGTSNPNLYWYRQAAGRGLQLLFYSVGIGQISSEVPQNLSASRPQDRQFILSSKKLLLSDSGFYLCAWSRQGGYYEQYFGPGTRLTVT.

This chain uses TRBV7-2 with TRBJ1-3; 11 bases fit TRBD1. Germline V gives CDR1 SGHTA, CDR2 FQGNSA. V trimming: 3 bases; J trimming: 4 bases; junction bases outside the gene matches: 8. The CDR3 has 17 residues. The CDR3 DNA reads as TGTGCCAGCAGCTTGACCGGGACAGGGGGTTTAGGAAACACCATATATTTT. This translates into CASSLTGTGGLGNTIYF.

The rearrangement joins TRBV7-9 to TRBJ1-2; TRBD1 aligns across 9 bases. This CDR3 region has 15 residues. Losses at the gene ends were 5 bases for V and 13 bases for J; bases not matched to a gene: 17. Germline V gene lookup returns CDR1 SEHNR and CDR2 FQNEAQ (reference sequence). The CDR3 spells CASSPPRDRAFGCTF. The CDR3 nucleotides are TGTGCCAGCAGCCCACCCCGGGACAGGGCCTTCGGGTGCACCTTC. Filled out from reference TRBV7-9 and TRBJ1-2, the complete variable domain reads DTGVSQNPRHKITKRGQNVTFRCDPISEHNRLYWYRQTLGQGPEFLTYFQNEAQLEKSRLLSDRFSAERPKGSFSTLEIQRTEQGDSAMYLCASSPPRDRAFGCTFGSGTRLTVV.

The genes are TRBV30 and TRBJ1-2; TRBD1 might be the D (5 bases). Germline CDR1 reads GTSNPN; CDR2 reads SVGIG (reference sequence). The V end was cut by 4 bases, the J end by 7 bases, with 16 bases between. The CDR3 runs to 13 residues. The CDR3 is CAWKGEGVAGYTF. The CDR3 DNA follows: TGTGCCTGGAAAGGGGAGGGAGTCGCTGGCTACACCTTC.

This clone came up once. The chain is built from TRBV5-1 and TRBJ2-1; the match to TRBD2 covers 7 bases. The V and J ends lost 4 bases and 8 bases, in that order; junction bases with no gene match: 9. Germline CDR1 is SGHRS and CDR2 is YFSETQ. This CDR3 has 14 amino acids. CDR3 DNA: TGCGCCAGCAGCGGGGGAGGGCTAGCGGATGAGCAGTTCTTC. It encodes CASSGGGLADEQFF.

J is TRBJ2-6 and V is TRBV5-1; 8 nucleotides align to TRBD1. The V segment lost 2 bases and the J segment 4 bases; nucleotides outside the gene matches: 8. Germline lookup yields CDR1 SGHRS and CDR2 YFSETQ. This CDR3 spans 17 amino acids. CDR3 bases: TGCGCCAGCAGCTTCGGCCAGGGGGCGGGGGGGGCCAACGTCCTGACTTTC. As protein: CASSFGQGAGGANVLTF.

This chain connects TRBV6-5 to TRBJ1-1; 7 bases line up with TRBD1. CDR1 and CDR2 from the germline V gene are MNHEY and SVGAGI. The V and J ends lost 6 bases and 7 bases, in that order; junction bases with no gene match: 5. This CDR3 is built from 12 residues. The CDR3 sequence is CASSSGQLEAFF. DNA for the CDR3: TGTGCCAGCAGCTCGGGACAGCTTGAAGCTTTCTTT.

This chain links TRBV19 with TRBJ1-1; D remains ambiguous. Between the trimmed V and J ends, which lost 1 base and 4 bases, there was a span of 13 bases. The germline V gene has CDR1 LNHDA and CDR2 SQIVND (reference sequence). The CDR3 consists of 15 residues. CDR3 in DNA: TGTGCCAGTAGTATAGGAGACTACCCCGGCACTGAAGCTTTCTTT. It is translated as CASSIGDYPGTEAFF.

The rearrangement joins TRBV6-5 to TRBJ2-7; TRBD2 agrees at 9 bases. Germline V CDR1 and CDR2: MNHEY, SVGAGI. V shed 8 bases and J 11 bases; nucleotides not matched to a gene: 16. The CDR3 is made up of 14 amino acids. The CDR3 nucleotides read TGTGCCAGCCGGCGGGGGGGAGAGGGCCCCAGTGAGTACTTC. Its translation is CASRRGGEGPSEYF.

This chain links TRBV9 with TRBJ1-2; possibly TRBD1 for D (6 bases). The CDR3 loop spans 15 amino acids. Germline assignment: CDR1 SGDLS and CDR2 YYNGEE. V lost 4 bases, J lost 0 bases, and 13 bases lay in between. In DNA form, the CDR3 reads TGTGCCAGCAGCCTCACAGGGATGGCTAACTATGGCTACACCTTC. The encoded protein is CASSLTGMANYGYTF.

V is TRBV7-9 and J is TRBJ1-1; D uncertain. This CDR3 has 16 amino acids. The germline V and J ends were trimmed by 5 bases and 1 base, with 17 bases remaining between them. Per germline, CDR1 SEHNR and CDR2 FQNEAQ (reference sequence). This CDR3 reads CASSPSGVGPNTEAFF. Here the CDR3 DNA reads TGTGCCAGCAGCCCCTCGGGAGTTGGTCCGAACACTGAAGCTTTCTTT.